This entry is about one TCR beta chain. Its cognate antigen has yet to be identified. No clone much larger than this one lies a single base away; base qualities are absent. CDR1 and CDR2, looked up from the germline V gene, are MDHEN and SYDVKM. Measured from the cysteine to the phenylalanine, the CDR3 is 16 residues long. Of all the DNA, just the CDR3 is kept, 48 bases in frame from base 1. At the junction V is shortened by 1 base and J by 2 bases; bases outside the gene matches: 2. The immunoSEQ Assay, a bias-controlled multiplex PCR, was used to amplify TCRbeta CDR3 regions from genomic DNA. The original methods were these. The number of nucleated cells in each sample was estimated from the amplification of reference gene primers within the assay. Sequence reads were collapsed and filtered to measure the absolute abundance of every unique TCRbeta CDR3 rearrangement. Productive Simpson clonality was computed per sample as the square root of Simpson's diversity index over productive rearrangements. TCRdb mirrors the immuneACCESS table, restricted to in-frame sequences. Some clones are absent from its copies; in checked studies, under half trace to an unresolved V gene, and the reason for the others is unknown. Clone size and V and J calls were adopted from that table, with D and trimming inferred from the DNA. This sample lists roughly 250,000 clones; 90% were detected once. About 0.95% of the sample lies in the top ten.

In the prospective study, participants were 18 to 89 years old, resided in fewer than 25 geographic areas of the United States, and were enrolled through a virtual design. In the prospective study, participants were assigned to cohorts based on the clinical history participants reported in a screening survey and a study questionnaire. A participant counted as exposed if, within 2 weeks of entering the study, that participant had been in contact with someone who had a PCR-confirmed or clinician-diagnosed COVID-19 case. Mobile phlebotomists in the prospective study collected whole blood, serum and a nasopharyngeal or oropharyngeal swab from every participant. Participants in the prospective study had the option to provide additional blood draws and questionnaires over a roughly 2-month period. Before DNA extraction, blood samples from the prospective study were shipped at room temperature or frozen.

This entry comes from a study of blood T cell repertoires in COVID-19 (dated by TCRdb to the early 2020s). For context, the study as a whole: Samples covering the acute and convalescent phases of COVID-19 were provided by collaborators in the United States, Italy and Spain. The material from the prospective study consisted of cDNA or gDNA derived from T cells, B-cell-depleted T cells, or PBMCs. Deeply sampled blood TCRbeta repertoires from subjects exposed to, actively infected with, or recovered from COVID-19 were included in the dataset. The samples were drawn from the first 160 participants of the ongoing ImmuneRACE study and from 1,254 subjects provided by 6 global collaborators. Where available, HLA class I and class II types were obtained from metadata supplied by the sample provider rather than from assay-based typing. The repertoires were made available in a free public database intended to serve as a resource for research on the immune response to SARS-CoV-2. The sample metadata nearly always contained a de-identified subject ID, COVID-19 status, age in years and sex.

Paper-wide results and their limitations: The quantity of clinical and demographic metadata differed by source and by participant and was supplied without curation.

This receptor was obtained from a man aged 45-65 years who had been exposed to COVID-19. The V and J segments used are TRBV28 and TRBJ2-1, and 10 bases in between align with TRBD2. The sequencing sample was made of PBMCs or T cells enriched from blood (not recorded which). CDR3 protein: CASSLSTSGTYNEQFF. The nucleotide sequence reads TGTGCCAGCAGTTTATCTACTAGCGGGACCTACAATGAGCAGTTCTTC.